This is a list of T cell receptor beta chains from one sample in a study of early T cells in non-severe SARS-CoV-2 infection. TCRdb re-derived calls from the 5' RACE reads in MiXCR, one entry per CDR3 protein. The data hold 52,000 or so distinct CDR3 sequences, with about an eighth observed a single time. The sample consisted of whole blood. These receptors were taken from an adult who was a healthcare worker with PCR-confirmed SARS-CoV-2 infection or an uninfected control (not recorded which). CDR3s include the opening cysteine and the closing phenylalanine or tryptophan. The D gene is left open where the match is weak. Part of the rows lack a size; the others show once, few, many or a class for expanded clones.

>.|TRBJ1-6|.|TRBV12-3/TRBV12-4
TGTGCCAGCAGAAACAGGGAGCTGGGTTATAATTCACCCCTCCACTTT
CASRNRELGYNSPLHF
>many|TRBJ1-3|.|TRBV7-2
TGTGCCAGCGGAACTGGGAGAAACACCATATATTTT
CASGTGRNTIYF
>many|TRBJ2-3|.|TRBV10-2
TGCGCCATTAGAGGGGGGGCCGCGGATACGCAGTATTTT
CAIRGGAADTQYF
>.|TRBJ2-7|.|TRBV5-6
TGTGCCAGCAGCTTGGGAATGAACTCCTACGAGCAGTACTTC
CASSLGMNSYEQYF
>.|TRBJ1-3|TRBD1|TRBV9
TGTGCCAGCAGCCCCCCCGGGACAGGGATCGGAAACACCATATATTTT
CASSPPGTGIGNTIYF
>few|TRBJ1-3|.|TRBV4-2
TGTGCCAGCAGCCAAGTTTTCGGACGGCAAAACACCATATATTTT
CASSQVFGRQNTIYF
>.|TRBJ1-1|TRBD1|TRBV19
TGTGCCAGTACAGCTCGGACAGGGGATGACACTGAAGCTTTCTTT
CASTARTGDDTEAFF
>few|TRBJ2-3|TRBD1|TRBV29-1
TGCAGCGTTTACTCCGGGACAGGGCCAGATACGCAGTATTTT
CSVYSGTGPDTQYF
>few|TRBJ1-1|.|TRBV7-9
TGTGCCAGCAGCTTAGATTACGCTGAAGCTTTCTTT
CASSLDYAEAFF
>.|TRBJ2-7|TRBD2|TRBV10-3
TGTGCCATCAGCGCTGAGCGGGATGGGTACGAGCAGTACTTC
CAISAERDGYEQYF
>.|TRBJ1-1|TRBD1|TRBV6-5
TGTGCCAGCAGGCCCGACAGGGGAGGTAGCACTGAAGCTTTCTTT
CASRPDRGGSTEAFF
>many|TRBJ2-5|.|TRBV12-5
TGTGCTAGTGGCCGCCGCGTAGAGACCCAGTACTTC
CASGRRVETQYF
>many|TRBJ2-7|TRBD1|TRBV7-8
TGTGCCAGCGGACAGGGCCTCTACGAGCAGTACTTC
CASGQGLYEQYF
>.|TRBJ2-1|TRBD2|TRBV9
TGTGCCAGCAGCGTAGCTGGGGGGGTCCCAAGCGGGGAGCAGTTCTTC
CASSVAGGVPSGEQFF
>many|TRBJ1-1|.|TRBV12-3/TRBV12-4
TGTGCCAGCAGTCGGGACTGGGTTACTGAAGCTTTCTTT
CASSRDWVTEAFF
>few|TRBJ2-4|TRBD1|TRBV3-1
TGTGCCAGCAGCCGAGGACAGGGGGCTGGCAAAAACATTCAGTACTTC
CASSRGQGAGKNIQYF
>many|TRBJ2-5|.|TRBV11-2
TGTGCCAGCAGCTCCTCCCACCAAAGGGCCCAGTACTTC
CASSSSHQRAQYF
>few|TRBJ2-1|.|TRBV20-1
TGCAGTGCTAGGGTACTAGCAGGCAATGAGCAGTTCTTC
CSARVLAGNEQFF
>.|TRBJ2-5|.|TRBV7-2
TGTGCCAGCAGGGGTGGACCCCGAGGGGAGACCCAGTACTTC
CASRGGPRGETQYF
>.|TRBJ2-1|.|TRBV5-4
TGTGCCAGCAGCTCCGAATTTTGGACGTCCTACAATGAGCAGTTCTTC
CASSSEFWTSYNEQFF
>few|TRBJ2-3|.|TRBV4-2
TGTGCCAGCAGCCTTAGCGGGCAGGGGAATACGCAGTATTTT
CASSLSGQGNTQYF
>.|TRBJ2-5|.|TRBV29-1
TGCAGCGTTGAGTCAGGACACTTCCAAGAGACCCAGTACTTC
CSVESGHFQETQYF
>.|TRBJ2-7|TRBD2|TRBV10-3
TGTGCCGTGGGAGCGGGGCGCGAGCAGTACTTC
CAVGAGREQYF
>few|TRBJ2-5|.|TRBV9
TGTGCCAGCAGCCTCACCAGGACAGAAAAGACCCAGTACTTC
CASSLTRTEKTQYF
>many|TRBJ1-2|TRBD1|TRBV6-6
TGTGCCAGCAGTTACTCTGACAGGGTAAACTATGGCTACACCTTC
CASSYSDRVNYGYTF
>few|TRBJ2-7|.|TRBV18
TGTGCCAGCTCACCGGGAAACTCCTACGAGCAGTACTTC
CASSPGNSYEQYF
>many|TRBJ2-7|.|TRBV12-3/TRBV12-4
TGTGCCAGCAGTTTAGTCCCACTCTACGAGCAGTACTTC
CASSLVPLYEQYF
>few|TRBJ2-1|TRBD1|TRBV4-3
TGCGCCAGCAGCCAAGAGGGACAGGGGTCCTACAATGAGCAGTTCTTC
CASSQEGQGSYNEQFF
>few|TRBJ1-1|TRBD1|TRBV5-6
TGTGCCAGCAGCTTGAAGACAGGGGCTGCTTTCTTT
CASSLKTGAAFF
>many|TRBJ1-1|.|TRBV12-3/TRBV12-4
TGTGCCAGCAATTCCGCCAGGGGACGTGGCACTGAAGCTTTCTTT
CASNSARGRGTEAFF
>.|TRBJ2-1|.|TRBV6-6
TGTGCCAGCAGTTACCCGGGCCTACAATACAATGAGCAGTTCTTC
CASSYPGLQYNEQFF
>few|TRBJ1-6|TRBD1|TRBV10-2
TGCGCCAGCAGTGAGTCGAGGGGGCACCTAAATTCACCCCTCCACTTT
CASSESRGHLNSPLHF
>many|TRBJ2-7|TRBD2|TRBV7-2
TGTGCCAGCAGCTTATCTAGCGGGGAACCAGACTACGAGCAGTACTTC
CASSLSSGEPDYEQYF
>many|TRBJ1-2|.|TRBV29-1
TGCAGCGTTGGGGACGGGGACTATGGCTACACCTTC
CSVGDGDYGYTF
>many|TRBJ2-1|.|TRBV6-2/TRBV6-3
TGTGCCAGCAGTTATGTTGGGTTCGCCAATGAGCAGTTCTTC
CASSYVGFANEQFF
>many|TRBJ2-7|.|TRBV6-6
TGTGCCAGCAGTTACGGAGACTACCCCTACGAGCAGTACTTC
CASSYGDYPYEQYF
>.|TRBJ2-1|.|TRBV2
TGTGCCAGCAGTGAGGAGCAGGCCTACAATGAGCAGTTCTTC
CASSEEQAYNEQFF
>few|TRBJ2-2|.|TRBV3-1
TGTGCCAGCAGCCAATTGGGCGGGGTGAACACCGGGGAGCTGTTTTTT
CASSQLGGVNTGELFF
>many|TRBJ2-3|TRBD2|TRBV30
TGTGCCTGGGACACTAGCGGGGGGAAAGGGGATACGCAGTATTTT
CAWDTSGGKGDTQYF
>many|TRBJ1-2|.|TRBV10-3
TGTGCCATCAGTGAGAGGGGTGGGACACCCTCACCCGGAGGCGGCTACACCTTC
CAISERGGTPSPGGGYTF
>many|TRBJ2-3|TRBD2|TRBV4-2
TGTGCCAGCAGCCCGGGACTAGCGGGGACAGATACGCAGTATTTT
CASSPGLAGTDTQYF
>many|TRBJ2-3|.|TRBV2
TGTGCCAGCAGTGCCAGGGATATGTCAGATACGCAGTATTTT
CASSARDMSDTQYF
>many|TRBJ1-1|.|TRBV7-9
TGTGCCAGCAGCAGTACCGGGACCTCGAACACTGAAGCTTTCTTT
CASSSTGTSNTEAFF
>many|TRBJ1-4|.|TRBV20-1
TGCAGTGCTATTAACTCAAGGGTGGATGAAAAACTGTTTTTT
CSAINSRVDEKLFF
>many|TRBJ2-7|TRBD1|TRBV28
TGTGCCAGCAGTGTCGCGGGGACAGGGGGCGAGCAGTACTTC
CASSVAGTGGEQYF
>.|TRBJ1-5|.|TRBV29-1
TGCAGCGTTGGAGGGATCAATCAGCCCCAGCATTTT
CSVGGINQPQHF
>few|TRBJ2-1|.|TRBV7-9
TGTGCCAGCAGCTTGAGATTTACAGGCCTATCAATCCTCTACAATGAGCAGTTCTTC
CASSLRFTGLSILYNEQFF
>few|TRBJ1-5|TRBD1|TRBV20-1
TGCAGTGCTCGGGACAGGGCTAGCAATCAGCCCCAGCATTTT
CSARDRASNQPQHF
>many|TRBJ2-3|.|TRBV7-8
TGTGCCAGCAGCCCTCGGCGGACGGGCTATAGCACAGATACGCAGTATTTT
CASSPRRTGYSTDTQYF
>few|TRBJ2-7|.|TRBV3-1
TGTGCCAGCAGCCAAGGAAGACAGTATGACTTC
CASSQGRQYDF
>.|TRBJ2-5|.|TRBV29-1
TGCAGCGTTGTGGGGCCGGGAGTCCAAGAGACCCAGTACTTC
CSVVGPGVQETQYF
>many|TRBJ2-3|TRBD1|TRBV5-4
TGTGCCAGCAGCGGGGGGACAGGCTCGACCCTAGGGGATACGCAGTATTTT
CASSGGTGSTLGDTQYF
>.|TRBJ2-7|.|TRBV2
TGTGCCACACAAACGGAAGGGGGGGCAAACGAGCAGTACTTC
CATQTEGGANEQYF
>many|TRBJ1-2|.|TRBV29-1
TGCAGCGCCTATGGGGGCAGCTATGGCTACACCTTC
CSAYGGSYGYTF
>many|TRBJ1-1|.|TRBV7-9
TGTGCCAGCAGCCATACCTACACTGAAGCTTTCTTT
CASSHTYTEAFF